The 26 T cell receptor beta chains in this list originate from one sample, sequenced in a study of T cell responses to AZD1222 COVID-19 vaccine (dated by TCRdb to the early 2020s). Library preparation employed the immunoSEQ multiplex PCR assay. Imported from immuneACCESS, the table was reduced by TCRdb to in-frame sequences with V and J called. These copies leave out some clones; in studies compared against another copy, an unresolved V gene accounts for under half, and the cause of the remainder is not known. Here the sample has tens of thousands of clones; more than 75% occur a single time. The ten largest clones capture roughly 5.2% of the sample. The time point label here, explained by the study, means: about 28 days (+/-7) after the second vaccine dose. The source material was peripheral blood, sampled 28 days after the second AZD1222 dose. Every receptor here comes from an adult who received the AZD1222 COVID-19 vaccine.

The chain is built from TRBV18 and TRBJ1-2, with D maybe TRBD1 (5 bases). Trimming pared 4 bases from V and 2 bases from J, leaving 14 bases between. Germline V gives CDR1 KGHSH, CDR2 LQKENI. There are 15 residues in the CDR3. As DNA, the CDR3 is TGTGCCAGCTCACTAGACTCAGGGCGGAACTATGGCTACACCTTC. Translated, it gives CASSLDSGRNYGYTF.

The rearrangement uses TRBV14 and TRBJ1-4, with 8 bases identical to TRBD1. The length of the CDR3 is 15 residues. The ends lost 3 bases at V and 8 bases at J; junction bases unmatched: 8. The germline V gene has CDR1 SGHDN and CDR2 FVKESK. The CDR3 DNA sequence: TGTGCCAGCAGCCAGCTCAGGGGGCTCCAAGAAAAACTGTTTTTT. Translation: CASSQLRGLQEKLFF. Based on the CDR3 plus reference TRBV14 and TRBJ1-4, the full variable domain is EAGVTQFPSHSVIEKGQTVTLRCDPISGHDNLYWYRRVMGKEIKFLLHFVKESKQDESGMPNNRFLAERTGGTYSTLKVQPAELEDSGVYFCASSQLRGLQEKLFFGSGTQLSVL.

CDR3 protein: CASSSAADREGSPQHF. In DNA form, the CDR3 reads TGTGCCAGCAGTTCCGCCGCGGACAGGGAGGGATCGCCCCAGCATTTT. The chain employs TRBV28 and TRBJ1-5; 8 nucleotides match TRBD1. The CDR3 spans 16 residues. V lost 4 bases to trimming and J lost 9 bases; unmatched junction nucleotides: 14. From germline, CDR1 is MDHEN and CDR2 SYDVKM. Based on the CDR3 plus reference TRBV28 and TRBJ1-5, the full variable domain is DVKVTQSSRYLVKRTGEKVFLECVQDMDHENMFWYRQDPGLGLRLIYFSYDVKMKEKGDIPEGYSVSREKKERFSLILESASTNQTSMYLCASSSAADREGSPQHFGDGTRLSIL.

This clone is a singleton in its sample. The chain uses TRBV13 and TRBJ2-7; D is tentatively TRBD1 or TRBD2 (7 bases each). This CDR3 has 20 amino acids. Germline loops: CDR1 PRHDT, CDR2 FYEKMQ (reference sequence). Trimming cost V 2 bases and J 3 bases, with 29 bases left between them. CDR3 region: CASSLRIEKMDGRGHYEQYF. In nucleotides, the CDR3 is TGTGCCAGCAGCTTAAGAATCGAAAAAATGGATGGGAGGGGGCACTACGAGCAGTACTTC.

The rearrangement links TRBV5-1 to TRBJ2-1; D ambiguous. The CDR3 is 13 amino acids. V lost 1 base and J lost 5, with 7 bases in between. Germline V lookup: CDR1 SGHRS, CDR2 YFSETQ. DNA of the CDR3: TGCGCCAGCAGCTTGACGGCGAACAATGAGCAGTTCTTC. The encoded protein is CASSLTANNEQFF.

This rearrangement joins TRBV5-1 to TRBJ1-1, with D perhaps matching TRBD1 (6 bases). Germline assignment: CDR1 SGHRS and CDR2 YFSETQ. The V gene lost 4 bases and the J gene lost 5 bases, with 15 bases spanning the gap. The CDR3 consists of 14 residues. The CDR3 is CASSVGGSGTEAFF. The CDR3 nucleotides are TGCGCCAGCAGCGTAGGGGGAAGCGGGACTGAAGCTTTCTTT.

The chain employs TRBV5-5 and TRBJ2-6; 8 nucleotides match TRBD1. This CDR3 has 20 residues. The germline V gene encodes CDR1 SGHKS and CDR2 YYEKEE (reference sequence). J gave up 0 bases and V 1 base, and 12 bases lay outside the gene matches. The CDR3 loop reads CASSLRLGDRGSSGANVLTF. The CDR3 DNA sequence: TGTGCCAGCAGCTTGAGGTTAGGAGACAGGGGTAGCTCTGGGGCCAACGTCCTGACTTTC.

This rearrangement joins TRBV12-3 or TRBV12-4 to TRBJ1-2; D remains ambiguous. V gave up 5 bases and J gave up 1 base, with 8 bases separating them. CDR3 length equals 13 residues. The CDR3 protein is CASSPRSNYGYTF. CDR3 in DNA: TGTGCCAGCAGTCCCCGGAGTAACTATGGCTACACCTTC.

V gene TRBV18 combines with J gene TRBJ2-3; 10 positions agree with TRBD1. Germline lookup yields CDR1 KGHSH and CDR2 LQKENI. Trimming removed 4 bases from V and 3 bases from J; junction bases left unmatched: 10. CDR3 length: 17 residues. CDR3 DNA: TGTGCCAGCTCACTACAGAGGACAGGGGGGAGGACAGATACGCAGTATTTT. It translates to CASSLQRTGGRTDTQYF.

The chain recombines TRBV5-1 with TRBJ1-4; unclear D gene. There are 14 residues in the CDR3. V was cut by 0 bases and J by 4 bases, with 7 bases left in between. In germline, CDR1 is SGHRS, CDR2 YFSETQ. The CDR3 nucleotides are TGCGCCAGCAGCTTGGGGGGTTATAATGAAAAACTGTTTTTT. Translated: CASSLGGYNEKLFF.

This chain uses TRBV19 with TRBJ2-1; no reliable D call. CDR3 length equals 14 residues. V was shortened by 2 bases and J by 9 bases, with 14 bases between the two germline ends. CDR1 LNHDA and CDR2 SQIVND come from the germline V gene (reference sequence). CDR3 sequence (DNA): TGTGCCAGTAGTATAAGAGGTCAGCCGGCTGAGCAGTTCTTC. Amino acids: CASSIRGQPAEQFF.

This clone was picked up one time. The V gene is TRBV5-1, the J gene TRBJ1-6; 8 nucleotides align to TRBD1. Germline values: CDR1 SGHRS, CDR2 YFSETQ. The CDR3 is made up of 16 amino acids. The J segment lost 7 bases and the V segment lost 0 bases, leaving 6 bases of the junction unmatched. CDR3 sequence reads: CASSLVPGQENSPLHF. In DNA, the CDR3 is TGCGCCAGCAGCTTGGTCCCGGGACAGGAGAATTCACCCCTCCACTTT.

This chain links TRBV7-6 with TRBJ1-1, with D perhaps matching TRBD1 (6 bases). V lost 3 bases and J lost 0, with 20 bases in between. This CDR3 region has 18 residues. Germline loops: CDR1 SGHVS, CDR2 FNYEAQ. The chain's CDR3 is CASSLCRDKLKMNTEAFF. The CDR3 DNA is TGTGCCAGCAGCTTGTGTCGGGACAAACTTAAAATGAACACTGAAGCTTTCTTT.

V is TRBV4-1 and J is TRBJ2-7; possible D gene TRBD1, 6 bases. The CDR3 contains 18 residues. Germline CDR1 MGHRA, CDR2 YSYEKL. Trimming stripped 4 bases from V and 0 bases from J, with 22 bases between. CDR3 in amino acids: CASSPSGQSIRSSYEQYF. In DNA form, the CDR3 reads TGCGCCAGCAGCCCTTCCGGACAGTCGATCAGAAGCTCCTACGAGCAGTACTTC.

In this sample, this clone turned up a few times. V and J are TRBV3-1 (or the pseudogene TRBV3-2) and TRBJ2-5, with 9 bases aligning to TRBD2. The length of the CDR3 is 15 residues. Looked up from germline, CDR1 is LGHDT and CDR2 is YNNKEL (reference sequence). V lost 0 bases and J lost 5; bases outside the gene matches: 4. The CDR3 bases are TGTGCCAGCAGCCAAGATGGGCTAGCGGGGGAGACCCAGTACTTC. Amino acids: CASSQDGLAGETQYF.

The CDR3 DNA is TGTGCTAGTGGTTTGTTTGCGGGAGCCGCCGGGGAGACCCAGTACTTC. This gives the protein CASGLFAGAAGETQYF. The chain combines TRBV12-5 with TRBJ2-5; 7 nucleotides line up with TRBD2. Germline V gene sequence: CDR1 LGHNT, CDR2 FRNRAP. The CDR3 runs to 16 residues. J lost 5 bases, V lost 2 bases, and 11 bases had no gene match.

The chain carries TRBV19 and TRBJ2-7; 9 bases match TRBD2. This CDR3 region has 18 residues. The trim removed 1 base at V and 2 bases at J, leaving 12 bases unmatched. The germline V gene has CDR1 LNHDA and CDR2 SQIVND (reference sequence). CDR3 coding DNA: TGTGCCAGTAGTATAGTAGGGACTAGCATAAGCGGGGCCTACGAGCAGTACTTC. Translation gives CASSIVGTSISGAYEQYF.

The chain joins TRBV7-2 to TRBJ2-7; D uncertain. Germline V gene lookup returns CDR1 SGHTA and CDR2 FQGNSA. Trimming removed 5 bases at V and 9 bases at J, with 8 bases between. The length of the CDR3 is 10 residues. The CDR3 loop reads CASSTDGQYF. The DNA for the CDR3 is TGTGCCAGCAGCACGGACGGGCAGTACTTC. Drawing the rest from reference TRBV7-2 and TRBJ2-7, the complete variable domain is GAGVSQSPSNKVTEKGKDVELRCDPISGHTALYWYRQSLGQGLEFLIYFQGNSAPDKSGLPSDRFSAERTGGSVSTLTIQRTQQEDSAVYLCASSTDGQYFGPGTRLTVT.

This clone was counted only a few times. The chain combines TRBV2 with TRBJ2-3; 14 bases agree with TRBD2. The CDR3 loop spans 16 amino acids. After removal of 8 bases from V and 2 bases from J, the junction contained 6 bases not matched to a gene. Germline V gene sequence: CDR1 SNHLY, CDR2 FYNNEI. The CDR3 loop is CASRKGLAGDTDTQYF. The CDR3 bases are TGTGCCAGCCGAAAGGGACTAGCGGGAGACACAGATACGCAGTATTTT.

The chain combines TRBV6-5 with TRBJ2-1; maybe TRBD2 (7 bases). The CDR3 is 15 residues long. Trimming removed 2 bases at V and 9 bases at J, with 17 bases between. Germline V gene lookup returns CDR1 MNHEY and CDR2 SVGAGI. CDR3 DNA sequence: TGTGCCAGCAGTTACGGGTGGGGGGGCTCTGGTGAGCAGTTCTTC. It is translated as CASSYGWGGSGEQFF.

This clone was counted only a few times. The chain combines TRBV19 with TRBJ2-1; TRBD1 is a possible D gene (6 bases). The CDR3 length is 12 residues. Looked up from germline, CDR1 is LNHDA and CDR2 is SQIVND (reference sequence). The CDR3 DNA follows: TGTGGAACCGGGACACCGTACAATGAGCAGTTCTTC. This encodes CGTGTPYNEQFF.

The gene calls are TRBV5-6 and TRBJ2-5, with a possible D match to TRBD1 (6 bases). V shed 4 bases and J shed 2 bases, with 18 bases lying between them. The CDR3 contains 16 residues. Germline-derived CDR1 and CDR2 are SGHDT and YYEEEE. CDR3 DNA: TGTGCCAGCAGCGCCGACTACAGGGACATTCAAGAGACCCAGTACTTC. This encodes CASSADYRDIQETQYF.

The chain links TRBV27 to TRBJ1-2; 8 nucleotides agree with TRBD1. CDR1 and CDR2 from the germline V gene are MNHEY and SMNVEV (reference sequence). This CDR3 has 12 amino acids. J was trimmed by 7 bases and V by 3 bases; bases with no gene match: 1. The CDR3 DNA reads TGTGCCAGCAGTTTTACAGGGGGTGGCTACACCTTC. Encoded protein: CASSFTGGGYTF.

This chain connects TRBV5-1 to TRBJ1-1; D is possibly TRBD1 (6 bases). V shed 2 bases and J shed 1 base, with 9 bases lying between them. Germline-derived CDR1 and CDR2 are SGHRS and YFSETQ. CDR3 length: 14 residues. In DNA, the CDR3 is TGCGCCAGCAGCTTAGGACAGACGAACACTGAAGCTTTCTTT. Its translation is CASSLGQTNTEAFF.

Only one count was recorded for this clone. The V call is TRBV6-2 or TRBV6-3, the J call TRBJ2-7; weak D call: TRBD2 (6 bases). V was cut by 2 bases and J by 0 bases, with 8 bases left in between. Germline V gene sequence: CDR1 MNHEY, CDR2 SVGEGT. The CDR3 extends over 14 amino acids. The CDR3 coding sequence is TGTGCCAGCAGTTACCGGGGGAGCTCCTACGAGCAGTACGTC. Amino acids: CASSYRGSSYEQYV.

The chain recombines TRBV7-2 with TRBJ2-5, with 10 bases aligning to TRBD2. J gave up 4 bases and V 5 bases, and 10 bases lay outside the gene matches. CDR3 length: 16 residues. Germline V gene sequence: CDR1 SGHTA, CDR2 FQGNSA. CDR3 region: CASSPSGRALRETQYF. CDR3 DNA sequence: TGTGCCAGCAGCCCCAGCGGGAGGGCCCTCCGAGAGACCCAGTACTTC. Using reference TRBV7-2 and TRBJ2-5 for the parts outside the CDR3, the full variable domain is GAGVSQSPSNKVTEKGKDVELRCDPISGHTALYWYRQSLGQGLEFLIYFQGNSAPDKSGLPSDRFSAERTGGSVSTLTIQRTQQEDSAVYLCASSPSGRALRETQYFGPGTRLLVL.